One and the same sample provided the 4 T cell receptor beta chains below, sequenced in a study of cytomegalovirus exposure and HLA in healthy donors. The PCR was carried out with 60 Vbeta primers and 13 Jbeta primers. Profiled with immunoSEQ multiplex PCR; TCRdb holds only in-frame clones, not every one. Counted here are about 140,000 clones, approximately 83% occurring once; the ten biggest clones make up around 3%. The sample consisted of PBMCs. These receptors all stem from a male donor in good health and CMV-seronegative.

This sequence joins TRBV6-5 and TRBJ1-2; D is perhaps TRBD1 (5 bases). The CDR3 contains 14 residues. Germline values: CDR1 MNHEY, CDR2 SVGAGI. V dropped 2 bases and J dropped 0 bases, with 7 bases sitting between them. CDR3 in DNA: TGTGCCAGCAGTTACCGACAGACTAACTATGGCTACACCTTC. Translation: CASSYRQTNYGYTF.

V gene TRBV18 combines with J gene TRBJ2-1; 7 nucleotides align to TRBD1. CDR3 length equals 15 residues. CDR1 is KGHSH and CDR2 is LQKENI in the germline V gene. J lost 6 bases, V lost 3 bases, and 8 bases had no gene match. The CDR3 DNA sequence: TGTGCCAGCTCACCTGCGACAGGGTTAGTCAATGAGCAGTTCTTC. This gives the protein CASSPATGLVNEQFF.

The gene calls are TRBV18 and TRBJ1-1, with 10 bases matching TRBD1. Per the germline V gene, CDR1 is KGHSH and CDR2 is LQKENI. V lost 3 bases and J lost 1; bases outside the gene matches: 8. There are 17 residues in the CDR3. CDR3: CASSPLTGGNGNTEAFF. CDR3 DNA sequence: TGTGCCAGCTCACCCTTGACAGGGGGCAATGGGAACACTGAAGCTTTCTTT.

On this clone: At the DNA level, this CDR3 is encoded by other sequences in the same sample as well. The CDR3 DNA sequence: TGCGCCAGCAGCTTGGGGGTAGCGGGGGGCCGCACAGATACGCAGTATTTT. This encodes CASSLGVAGGRTDTQYF. The chain joins TRBV5-1 to TRBJ2-3, with 10 bases matching TRBD2. The V gene's germline CDR1 is SGHRS and CDR2 YFSETQ. This CDR3 spans 17 amino acids. V lost 0 bases and J lost 1; bases outside the gene matches: 5.